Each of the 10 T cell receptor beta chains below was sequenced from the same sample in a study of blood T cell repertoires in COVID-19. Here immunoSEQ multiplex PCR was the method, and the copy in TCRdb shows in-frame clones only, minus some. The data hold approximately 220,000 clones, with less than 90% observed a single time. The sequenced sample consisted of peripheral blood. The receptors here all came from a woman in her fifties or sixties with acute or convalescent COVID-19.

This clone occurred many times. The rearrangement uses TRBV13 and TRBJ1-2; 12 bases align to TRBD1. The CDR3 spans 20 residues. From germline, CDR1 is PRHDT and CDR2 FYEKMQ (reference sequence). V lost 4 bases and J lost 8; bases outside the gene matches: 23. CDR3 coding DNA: TGTGCCAGCAGCTCGTATCTTATTGGGACAGGGGGCTTGAATTCCAAAGGCTACACCTTC. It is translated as CASSSYLIGTGGLNSKGYTF. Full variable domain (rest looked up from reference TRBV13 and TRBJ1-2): AAGVIQSPRHLIKEKRETATLKCYPIPRHDTVYWYQQGPGQDPQFLISFYEKMQSDKGSIPDRFSAQQFSDYHSELNMSSLELGDSALYFCASSSYLIGTGGLNSKGYTFGSGTRLTVV.

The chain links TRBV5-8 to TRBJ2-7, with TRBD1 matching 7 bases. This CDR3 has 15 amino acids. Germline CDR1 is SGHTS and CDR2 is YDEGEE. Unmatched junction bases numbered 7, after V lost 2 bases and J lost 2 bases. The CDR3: CASSLVGQAPYEQYF. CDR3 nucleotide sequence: TGTGCCAGCAGCTTAGTAGGACAGGCTCCCTACGAGCAGTACTTC.

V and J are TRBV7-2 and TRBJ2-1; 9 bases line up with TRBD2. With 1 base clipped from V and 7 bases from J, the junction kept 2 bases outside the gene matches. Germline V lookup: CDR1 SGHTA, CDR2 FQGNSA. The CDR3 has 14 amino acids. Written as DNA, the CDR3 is TGTGCCAGCAGCTTAGGGCTAGCGGGGAATGAGCAGTTCTTC. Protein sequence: CASSLGLAGNEQFF.

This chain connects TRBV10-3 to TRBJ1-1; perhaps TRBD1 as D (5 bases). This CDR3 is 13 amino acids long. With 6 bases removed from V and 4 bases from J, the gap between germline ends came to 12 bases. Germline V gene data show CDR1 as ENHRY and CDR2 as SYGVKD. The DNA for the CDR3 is TGTGCCATCAGGTACCAGGGCTCCACTGAAGCTTTCTTT. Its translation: CAIRYQGSTEAFF.

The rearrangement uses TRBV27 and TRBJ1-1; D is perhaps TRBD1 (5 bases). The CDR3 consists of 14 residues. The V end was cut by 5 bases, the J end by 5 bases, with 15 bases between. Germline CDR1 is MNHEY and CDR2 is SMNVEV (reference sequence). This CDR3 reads CASSPRGGGTEAFF. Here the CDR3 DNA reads TGTGCCAGCAGTCCCCGGGGGGGAGGGACTGAAGCTTTCTTT.

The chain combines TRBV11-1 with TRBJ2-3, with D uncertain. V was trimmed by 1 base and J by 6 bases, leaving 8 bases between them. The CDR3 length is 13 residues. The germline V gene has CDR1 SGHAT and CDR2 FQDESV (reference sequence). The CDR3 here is CASSLVGFDTQYF. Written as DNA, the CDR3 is TGTGCCAGCAGCTTAGTGGGCTTCGATACGCAGTATTTT.

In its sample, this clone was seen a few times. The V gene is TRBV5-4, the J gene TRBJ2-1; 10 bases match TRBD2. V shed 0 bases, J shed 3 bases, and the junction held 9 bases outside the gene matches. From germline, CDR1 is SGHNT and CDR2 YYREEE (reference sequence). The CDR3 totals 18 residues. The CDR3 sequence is CASSLERPAGGVYNEQFF. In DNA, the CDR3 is TGTGCCAGCAGCTTGGAGAGGCCAGCGGGGGGGGTCTACAATGAGCAGTTCTTC.

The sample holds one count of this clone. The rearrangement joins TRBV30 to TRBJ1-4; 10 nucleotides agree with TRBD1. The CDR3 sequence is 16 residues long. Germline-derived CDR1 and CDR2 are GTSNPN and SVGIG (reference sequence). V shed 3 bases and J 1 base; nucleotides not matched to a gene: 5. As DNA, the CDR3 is TGTGCCTGGAGGAGGGACAGGGGCGAAACTAATGAAAAACTGTTTTTT. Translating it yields CAWRRDRGETNEKLFF.

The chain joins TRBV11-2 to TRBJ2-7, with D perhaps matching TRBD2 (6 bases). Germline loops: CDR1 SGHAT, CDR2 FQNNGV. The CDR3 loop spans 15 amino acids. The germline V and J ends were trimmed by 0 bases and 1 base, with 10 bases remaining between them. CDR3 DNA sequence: TGTGCCAGCAGCTTAGAGATCCGGGAGTCCTACGAGCAGTACTTC. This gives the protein CASSLEIRESYEQYF. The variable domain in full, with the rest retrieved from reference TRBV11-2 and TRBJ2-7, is EAGVAQSPRYKIIEKRQSVAFWCNPISGHATLYWYQQILGQGPKLLIQFQNNGVVDDSQLPKDRFSAERLKGVDSTLKIQPAKLEDSAVYLCASSLEIRESYEQYFGPGTRLTVT.

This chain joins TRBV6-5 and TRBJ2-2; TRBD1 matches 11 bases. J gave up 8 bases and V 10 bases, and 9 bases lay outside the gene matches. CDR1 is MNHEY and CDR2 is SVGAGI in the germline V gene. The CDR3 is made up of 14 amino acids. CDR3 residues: CATGQGALPGELFF. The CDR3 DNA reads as TGTGCCACCGGACAGGGGGCGCTTCCTGGGGAGCTGTTTTTT.